This is a list of T cell receptor beta chains from one sample in a study of identical twins. Each CDR3 protein is one row after TCRdb ran MiXCR on the 5' RACE reads. The sample lists approximately 620,000 distinct CDR3 sequences, approximately 9% seen once, with around 0.98% in the top ten. The sample was also linked to a second study, of yellow fever vaccine responses in identical twins.

The sample comprised PBMCs. The receptor source for this set is a woman aged 18-35 years in good health. The CDR3 runs from the conserved cysteine through the conserved F or W. Fields, in order: J gene, CDR3 length, clone size, V gene, CDR3 protein. Where a row states a size, it is once, few, many or the class of an expanded clone; other rows omit it.

J gene: TRBJ2-1
CDR3 length: 16
clone size: few
V gene: TRBV28
CDR3 protein: CASSLSTGGSYNEQFF

J gene: TRBJ2-1
CDR3 length: 15
clone size: few
V gene: TRBV11-2
CDR3 protein: CASSLMLAGDLEQFF

J gene: TRBJ2-1
CDR3 length: 15
clone size: few
V gene: TRBV6-2/TRBV6-3
CDR3 protein: CASSYRGREYNEQFF

J gene: TRBJ2-7
CDR3 length: 14
clone size: .
V gene: TRBV28
CDR3 protein: CASTTTGGKVEQYF

J gene: TRBJ1-1
CDR3 length: 14
clone size: .
V gene: TRBV7-2
CDR3 protein: CASSLHRGGTEAFF

J gene: TRBJ2-3
CDR3 length: 15
clone size: .
V gene: TRBV7-9
CDR3 protein: CASSSRYQSRDTQYF

J gene: TRBJ2-3
CDR3 length: 15
clone size: .
V gene: TRBV5-1
CDR3 protein: CASSLAITGADTQYF

J gene: TRBJ2-2
CDR3 length: 13
clone size: few
V gene: TRBV5-1
CDR3 protein: CASSLIGNGELFF

J gene: TRBJ1-1
CDR3 length: 14
clone size: few
V gene: TRBV6-1
CDR3 protein: CASSDQGQGIEAFF

J gene: TRBJ2-1
CDR3 length: 15
clone size: .
V gene: TRBV20-1
CDR3 protein: CSAGGTSEQYNEQFF

J gene: TRBJ2-2
CDR3 length: 13
clone size: many
V gene: TRBV5-1
CDR3 protein: CASSLRGPGELFF

J gene: TRBJ2-3
CDR3 length: 13
clone size: few
V gene: TRBV20-1
CDR3 protein: CSAGGTTPNTQYF

J gene: TRBJ1-1
CDR3 length: 14
clone size: few
V gene: TRBV20-1
CDR3 protein: CSARDLGLNTEAFF

J gene: TRBJ1-1
CDR3 length: 13
clone size: once
V gene: TRBV12-3/TRBV12-4
CDR3 protein: CASSYQQGSEAFF

J gene: TRBJ2-3
CDR3 length: 15
clone size: few
V gene: TRBV20-1
CDR3 protein: CSARRTSGGAYTQYF

J gene: TRBJ1-2
CDR3 length: 15
clone size: .
V gene: TRBV7-9
CDR3 protein: CASSDSSGTGNGYTF

J gene: TRBJ2-2
CDR3 length: 18
clone size: .
V gene: TRBV28
CDR3 protein: CASSLSPSGRANTGELFF

J gene: TRBJ2-7
CDR3 length: 11
clone size: .
V gene: TRBV30
CDR3 protein: CAWMRGHEQYF

J gene: TRBJ2-7
CDR3 length: 15
clone size: few
V gene: TRBV19
CDR3 protein: CASSIDGAGSYEQYF

J gene: TRBJ2-1
CDR3 length: 12
clone size: few
V gene: TRBV20-1
CDR3 protein: CSASGGYNEQFF

J gene: TRBJ2-1
CDR3 length: 16
clone size: many
V gene: TRBV5-6
CDR3 protein: CASSLEGQGRGDEQFF

J gene: TRBJ2-2
CDR3 length: 15
clone size: .
V gene: TRBV7-2
CDR3 protein: CASSLAGPPTGELFF

J gene: TRBJ2-5
CDR3 length: 13
clone size: .
V gene: TRBV5-1
CDR3 protein: CASSLKLQETQYF

J gene: TRBJ2-1
CDR3 length: 11
clone size: many
V gene: TRBV24-1
CDR3 protein: CATSAPGEQFF

J gene: TRBJ2-7
CDR3 length: 15
clone size: .
V gene: TRBV15
CDR3 protein: CATSLGTGGGYEQYF

J gene: TRBJ2-7
CDR3 length: 20
clone size: few
V gene: TRBV11-2
CDR3 protein: CASSVSPPGLAGGLTYEQYF

J gene: TRBJ2-7
CDR3 length: 15
clone size: many
V gene: TRBV5-1
CDR3 protein: CASSLGQGTSYEQYF

J gene: TRBJ2-5
CDR3 length: 14
clone size: .
V gene: TRBV29-1
CDR3 protein: CSVLQNAASETQYF

J gene: TRBJ2-3
CDR3 length: 16
clone size: .
V gene: TRBV7-9
CDR3 protein: CASSPGTASSTDTQYF

J gene: TRBJ2-5
CDR3 length: 17
clone size: .
V gene: TRBV11-1
CDR3 protein: CASRPDHTFNPPETQYF

J gene: TRBJ2-3
CDR3 length: 18
clone size: .
V gene: TRBV7-3
CDR3 protein: CASSPGTSGGRGTDTQYF

J gene: TRBJ1-4
CDR3 length: 16
clone size: many
V gene: TRBV5-1
CDR3 protein: CASSYRARDPSEKLFF

J gene: TRBJ2-5
CDR3 length: 16
clone size: .
V gene: TRBV4-1
CDR3 protein: CASSQDFERGIETQYF

J gene: TRBJ2-3
CDR3 length: 12
clone size: many
V gene: TRBV29-1
CDR3 protein: CSVAGNTDTQYF

J gene: TRBJ2-6
CDR3 length: 18
clone size: .
V gene: TRBV3-1
CDR3 protein: CASSGRDRADSGANVLTF

J gene: TRBJ2-5
CDR3 length: 16
clone size: few
V gene: TRBV12-3/TRBV12-4
CDR3 protein: CASSLRGTADQETQYF

J gene: TRBJ2-3
CDR3 length: 15
clone size: few
V gene: TRBV7-8
CDR3 protein: CASSLGQSDTDTQYF

J gene: TRBJ2-1
CDR3 length: 17
clone size: .
V gene: TRBV4-3
CDR3 protein: CASSQGRDKIERDEQFF

J gene: TRBJ2-2
CDR3 length: 14
clone size: few
V gene: TRBV12-3/TRBV12-4
CDR3 protein: CASSWTGSPGELFF

J gene: TRBJ2-7
CDR3 length: 13
clone size: many
V gene: TRBV12-3/TRBV12-4
CDR3 protein: CASSLKREAEQYF

J gene: TRBJ2-1
CDR3 length: 16
clone size: few
V gene: TRBV6-4
CDR3 protein: CASSDTGTSGRNEQFF

J gene: TRBJ1-1
CDR3 length: 12
clone size: .
V gene: TRBV19
CDR3 protein: CASGGRGTEAFF

J gene: TRBJ2-7
CDR3 length: 15
clone size: few
V gene: TRBV7-2
CDR3 protein: CASSFSRTGEHEQYF

J gene: TRBJ2-7
CDR3 length: 15
clone size: few
V gene: TRBV19
CDR3 protein: CASSSGLARSYEQYF

J gene: TRBJ2-3
CDR3 length: 16
clone size: many
V gene: TRBV7-2
CDR3 protein: CASSGGQAISTDTQYF

J gene: TRBJ1-1
CDR3 length: 14
clone size: few
V gene: TRBV15
CDR3 protein: CATSRVGGQAEAFF

J gene: TRBJ2-1
CDR3 length: 16
clone size: few
V gene: TRBV10-3
CDR3 protein: CAISQSTKTGVDEQFF

J gene: TRBJ2-7
CDR3 length: 18
clone size: .
V gene: TRBV5-1
CDR3 protein: CASSFSGTGTFSSYEQYF

J gene: TRBJ2-3
CDR3 length: 15
clone size: .
V gene: TRBV21-1
CDR3 protein: CASTLAGAHTDTQYF

J gene: TRBJ2-7
CDR3 length: 15
clone size: .
V gene: TRBV4-1
CDR3 protein: CASSLTITASYEQYF

J gene: TRBJ2-3
CDR3 length: 16
clone size: few
V gene: TRBV11-2
CDR3 protein: CASSSHPDLSTDTQYF

J gene: TRBJ2-7
CDR3 length: 14
clone size: many
V gene: TRBV24-1
CDR3 protein: CATSDSRSSYEQYF

J gene: TRBJ2-2
CDR3 length: 15
clone size: many
V gene: TRBV3-1
CDR3 protein: CASSHSGPTTGELFF

J gene: TRBJ2-3
CDR3 length: 14
clone size: many
V gene: TRBV7-9
CDR3 protein: CASSLPGRPDTQYF

J gene: TRBJ2-2
CDR3 length: 11
clone size: many
V gene: TRBV12-3/TRBV12-4
CDR3 protein: CASMGTSKLFF

J gene: TRBJ2-3
CDR3 length: 14
clone size: many
V gene: TRBV5-1
CDR3 protein: CASAQAGRTDTQYF